The 14 T cell receptor beta chains below were found in one sample sequenced in a study of Graves' ophthalmopathy and Graves' hyperthyroidism. Amplification of the TCR beta CDR3 regions used RNA transcripts (as template). Amplification began with first-round RT-PCR using HTBI primers, then second-round multiplex PCR was performed. Via MiXCR, TCRdb re-called the multiplex PCR reads, giving one row per CDR3 protein. This sample has under 250,000 distinct CDR3 sequences, with about a fifth found just once. The specimen sequenced was peripheral blood. The receptors originated from a woman between 45 and 65 years old with Graves' ophthalmopathy.

This clonotype was counted at least ten times. The J gene is TRBJ1-1, the V gene TRBV7-2, with D uncertain. Germline loops: CDR1 SGHTA, CDR2 FQGNSA. Between the trimmed V and J ends, which lost 0 bases and 1 base, there was a span of 9 bases. This CDR3 is built from 15 residues. This CDR3 is CASSLADRPNTEAFF. DNA for the CDR3: TGTGCCAGCAGCTTAGCAGACCGACCGAACACTGAAGCTTTCTTT. Full variable domain (remainder filled in from reference TRBV7-2 and TRBJ1-1): GAGVSQSPSNKVTEKGKDVELRCDPISGHTALYWYRQSLGQGLEFLIYFQGNSAPDKSGLPSDRFSAERTGGSVSTLTIQRTQQEDSAVYLCASSLADRPNTEAFFGQGTRLTVV.

This clonotype was seen at least ten times. V gene TRBV9 combines with J gene TRBJ1-1, with D maybe TRBD1 (5 bases). Per the germline V gene, CDR1 is SGDLS and CDR2 is YYNGEE. V was trimmed by 4 bases and J by 5 bases, leaving 18 bases between them. CDR3 length equals 15 residues. In DNA, the CDR3 is TGTGCCAGCAGCCAACGGATGGGGGAGGGAACTGAAGCTTTCTTT. Translated, it gives CASSQRMGEGTEAFF.

This sequence joins TRBV2 and TRBJ2-7; D perhaps matches TRBD2 (7 bases). The CDR3 contains 14 residues. CDR1 is SNHLY and CDR2 is FYNNEI in the germline V gene. Deletions cut 7 bases from V and 4 bases from J, with 17 bases between. Written as DNA, the CDR3 is TGTGCCAGCATGAAAGCGGGACACTTTTACGAGCAGTACTTC. It encodes CASMKAGHFYEQYF.

The rearrangement links TRBV12-3 or TRBV12-4 to TRBJ1-2; the D gene is possibly TRBD1 (5 bases). The CDR3 totals 14 residues. The V end was cut by 6 bases, the J end by 6 bases, with 17 bases between. This chain's CDR3 is CASSLGGAPDGYTF. The CDR3 DNA sequence: TGTGCCAGCAGCCTCGGAGGGGCGCCAGATGGCTACACCTTC.

In its sample, this clonotype was seen many times. V and J are TRBV20-1 and TRBJ2-5; unclear D gene. The CDR3 totals 14 residues. Trimming pared 0 bases from V and 1 base from J, leaving 9 bases between. The V gene's germline CDR1 is DFQATT and CDR2 SNEGSKA (reference sequence). The CDR3 DNA reads TGCAGTGCTAGAGATCTAAATCTCCAAGAGACCCAGTACTTC. Its translation is CSARDLNLQETQYF.

This clonotype was observed many times. The V call is TRBV19, the J call TRBJ2-2, with 8 positions matching TRBD1. V was clipped by 2 bases and J by 2 bases; unmatched bases: 7. This CDR3 has 17 residues. Germline loops: CDR1 LNHDA, CDR2 SQIVND (reference sequence). The CDR3 DNA sequence: TGTGCCAGTAGTATACTGACAGGGGATGTTAACACCGGGGAGCTGTTTTTT. Its translation: CASSILTGDVNTGELFF.

This clonotype was recorded at least ten times. CDR3 DNA: TGTGCCAGTACCGAGGACAGGCTTAAGGGCTACACCTTC. It is translated as CASTEDRLKGYTF. The chain combines TRBV19 with TRBJ1-2; 7 positions match TRBD1. CDR3 length equals 13 residues. The V gene end was trimmed by 7 bases and the J gene end by 8 bases; junction bases not matched to a gene: 10. Looked up from germline, CDR1 is LNHDA and CDR2 is SQIVND (reference sequence). Full variable domain (outside the CDR3, taken from reference TRBV19 and TRBJ1-2): DGGITQSPKYLFRKEGQNVTLSCEQNLNHDAMYWYRQDPGQGLRLIYYSQIVNDFQKGDIAEGYSVSREKKESFPLTVTSAQKNPTAFYLCASTEDRLKGYTFGSGTRLTVV.

V usage is TRBV5-1 and J usage is TRBJ1-1; TRBD1 matches 7 bases. The CDR3 spans 14 residues. V trimming: 6 bases; J trimming: 2 bases; junction bases outside the gene matches: 7. Germline V gene lookup returns CDR1 SGHRS and CDR2 YFSETQ. The CDR3 protein is CASKETGSNTEAFF. In DNA, the CDR3 is TGCGCCAGCAAAGAGACAGGGTCCAACACTGAAGCTTTCTTT.

The J gene is TRBJ1-2, the V gene TRBV3-1; no clear D gene. Germline loops: CDR1 LGHDT, CDR2 YNNKEL (reference sequence). The CDR3 sequence is 11 residues long. The V end lost 1 base, the J end lost 8 bases, and 5 bases lay between the germline ends. CDR3 nucleotides: TGTGCCAGCAGCCAAGGAGAGGGCTACACCTTC. Encoded protein: CASSQGEGYTF.

This clonotype was observed at least ten times. V usage is TRBV3-1 and J usage is TRBJ2-7, with TRBD2 matching 7 bases. V gave up 5 bases and J gave up 0 bases; unmatched junction bases: 4. The germline CDR1 and CDR2 sequences are LGHDT and YNNKEL (reference sequence). The CDR3 totals 14 residues. The CDR3 nucleotides read TGTGCCAGCAGCGAGCGGGGTAGCTCCTACGAGCAGTACTTC. Protein sequence: CASSERGSSYEQYF.

The CDR3 coding sequence is TGTGCCAGCAGTTTAGGGGGGCTCGGGAACATTCAGTACTTC. Translation gives CASSLGGLGNIQYF. J is TRBJ2-4 and V is TRBV28; the D gene could be TRBD1 or TRBD2 (6 bases each). CDR1 is MDHEN and CDR2 is SYDVKM in the germline V gene. Between the trimmed V and J ends, which lost 2 bases and 7 bases, there was a span of 12 bases. This CDR3 is built from 14 residues.

This clonotype has a count of ten or more. The genes are TRBV2 and TRBJ2-7, with D perhaps TRBD2 (6 bases). Germline V gene sequence: CDR1 SNHLY, CDR2 FYNNEI. This CDR3 region has 15 residues. V gave up 6 bases and J gave up 5 bases, with 20 bases separating them. CDR3: CASSATGTPPHEQYF. DNA for the CDR3: TGTGCCAGCAGCGCTACCGGGACTCCCCCCCACGAGCAGTACTTC.

The V gene is TRBV5-1, the J gene TRBJ2-4, with D maybe TRBD2 (6 bases). The CDR3 runs to 15 residues. Trimming removed 3 bases at V and 8 bases at J, with 18 bases between. Germline V gene sequence: CDR1 SGHRS, CDR2 YFSETQ. The CDR3 region is CASSSEAVWGDIQYF. The CDR3 DNA is TGCGCCAGCAGCTCGGAGGCCGTCTGGGGGGACATTCAGTACTTC.

The chain joins TRBV29-1 to TRBJ1-5; D unresolved. V was shortened by 4 bases and J by 7 bases, with 11 bases between the two germline ends. CDR1 SQVTM and CDR2 ANQGSEA come from the germline V gene. CDR3 length: 12 amino acids. The CDR3 protein is CSVGAGRQPQHF. The DNA of the CDR3 is TGCAGCGTTGGGGCAGGACGACAGCCCCAGCATTTT.